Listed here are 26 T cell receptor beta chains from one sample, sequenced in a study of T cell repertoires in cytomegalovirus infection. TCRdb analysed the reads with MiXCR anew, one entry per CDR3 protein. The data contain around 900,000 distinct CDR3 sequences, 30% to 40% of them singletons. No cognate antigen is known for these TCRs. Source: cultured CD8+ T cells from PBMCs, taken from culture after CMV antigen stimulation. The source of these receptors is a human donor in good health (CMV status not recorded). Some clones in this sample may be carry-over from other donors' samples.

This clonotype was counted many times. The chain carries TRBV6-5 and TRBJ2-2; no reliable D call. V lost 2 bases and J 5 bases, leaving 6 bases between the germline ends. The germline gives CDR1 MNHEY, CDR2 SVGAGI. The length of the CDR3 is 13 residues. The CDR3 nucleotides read TGTGCCAGCAGTTACGTGGGTACCGGGGAGCTGTTTTTT. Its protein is CASSYVGTGELFF.

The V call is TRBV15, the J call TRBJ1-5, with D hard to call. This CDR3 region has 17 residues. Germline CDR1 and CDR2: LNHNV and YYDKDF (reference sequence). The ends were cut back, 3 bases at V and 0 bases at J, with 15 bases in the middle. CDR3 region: CATSSSLGGNSNQPQHF. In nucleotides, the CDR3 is TGTGCCACCAGCAGCTCTCTCGGCGGTAATAGCAATCAGCCCCAGCATTTT.

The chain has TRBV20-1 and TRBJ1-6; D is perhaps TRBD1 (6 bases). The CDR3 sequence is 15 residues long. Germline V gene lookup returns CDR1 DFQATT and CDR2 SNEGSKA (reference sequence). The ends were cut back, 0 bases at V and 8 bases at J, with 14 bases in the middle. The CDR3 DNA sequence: TGCAGTGCTAGAGATCTGAGGGGGTTGGATTCACCCCTCCACTTT. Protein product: CSARDLRGLDSPLHF.

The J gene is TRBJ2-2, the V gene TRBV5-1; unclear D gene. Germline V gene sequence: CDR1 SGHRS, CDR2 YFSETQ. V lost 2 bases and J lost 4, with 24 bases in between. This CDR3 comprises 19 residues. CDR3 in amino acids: CASSFVIPLGSAGTGELFF. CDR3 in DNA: TGCGCCAGCAGCTTTGTGATCCCCTTAGGGTCTGCCGGCACCGGGGAGCTGTTTTTT.

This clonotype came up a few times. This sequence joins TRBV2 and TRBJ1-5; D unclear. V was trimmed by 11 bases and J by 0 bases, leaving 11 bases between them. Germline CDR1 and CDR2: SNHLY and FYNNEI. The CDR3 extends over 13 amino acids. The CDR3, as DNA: TGTGCCCTCAGGACTGGTAGCAATCAGCCCCAGCATTTT. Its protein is CALRTGSNQPQHF.

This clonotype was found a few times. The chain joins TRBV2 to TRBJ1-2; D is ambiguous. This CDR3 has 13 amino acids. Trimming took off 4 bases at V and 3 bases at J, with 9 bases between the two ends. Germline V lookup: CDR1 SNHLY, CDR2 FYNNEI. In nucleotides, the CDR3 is TGTGCCAGCAGTGGGGAAGAGGACTATGGCTACACCTTC. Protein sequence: CASSGEEDYGYTF. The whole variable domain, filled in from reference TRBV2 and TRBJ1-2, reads EPEVTQTPSHQVTQMGQEVILRCVPISNHLYFYWYRQILGQKVEFLVSFYNNEISEKSEIFDDQFSVERPDGSNFTLKIRSTKLEDSAMYFCASSGEEDYGYTFGSGTRLTVV.

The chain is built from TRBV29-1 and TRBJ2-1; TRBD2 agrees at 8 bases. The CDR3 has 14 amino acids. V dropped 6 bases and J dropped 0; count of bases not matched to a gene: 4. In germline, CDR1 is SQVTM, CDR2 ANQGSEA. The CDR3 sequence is CSVLLAVSYNEQFF. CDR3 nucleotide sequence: TGCAGCGTGCTACTAGCGGTCTCCTACAATGAGCAGTTCTTC.

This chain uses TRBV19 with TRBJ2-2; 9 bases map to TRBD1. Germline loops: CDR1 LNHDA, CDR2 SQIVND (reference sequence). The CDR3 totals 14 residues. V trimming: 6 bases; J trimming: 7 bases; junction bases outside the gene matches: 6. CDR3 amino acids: CASRETGGDGELFF. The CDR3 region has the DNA TGTGCCAGTAGAGAGACAGGGGGAGACGGGGAGCTGTTTTTT.

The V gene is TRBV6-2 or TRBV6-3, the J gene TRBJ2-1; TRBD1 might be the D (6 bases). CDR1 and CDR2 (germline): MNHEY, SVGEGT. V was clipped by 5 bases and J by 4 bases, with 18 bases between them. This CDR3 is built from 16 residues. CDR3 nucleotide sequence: TGTGCCAGCAGTCCCATACCCGGGGACACTTACAATGAGCAGTTCTTC. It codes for CASSPIPGDTYNEQFF.

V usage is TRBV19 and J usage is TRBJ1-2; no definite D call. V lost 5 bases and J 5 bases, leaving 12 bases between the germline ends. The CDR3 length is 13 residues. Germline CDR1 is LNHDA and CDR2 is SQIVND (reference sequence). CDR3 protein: CASSLNSEYGYTF. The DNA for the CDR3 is TGTGCCAGTAGTTTGAACAGCGAGTATGGCTACACCTTC. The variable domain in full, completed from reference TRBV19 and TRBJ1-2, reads DGGITQSPKYLFRKEGQNVTLSCEQNLNHDAMYWYRQDPGQGLRLIYYSQIVNDFQKGDIAEGYSVSREKKESFPLTVTSAQKNPTAFYLCASSLNSEYGYTFGSGTRLTVV.

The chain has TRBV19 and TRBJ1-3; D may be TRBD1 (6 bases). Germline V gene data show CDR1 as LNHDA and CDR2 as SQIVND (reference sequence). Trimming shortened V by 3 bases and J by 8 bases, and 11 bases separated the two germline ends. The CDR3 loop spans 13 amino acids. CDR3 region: CASSMVQGYTIYF. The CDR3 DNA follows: TGTGCCAGTAGTATGGTACAGGGCTACACCATATATTTT.

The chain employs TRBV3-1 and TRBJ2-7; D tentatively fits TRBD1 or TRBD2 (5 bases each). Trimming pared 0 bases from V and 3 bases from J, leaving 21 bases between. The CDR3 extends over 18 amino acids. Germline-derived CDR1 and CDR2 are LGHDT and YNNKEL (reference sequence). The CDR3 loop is CASSQDHPGTSAIYEQYF. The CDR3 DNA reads TGTGCCAGCAGCCAAGATCACCCAGGGACCTCAGCCATCTACGAGCAGTACTTC.

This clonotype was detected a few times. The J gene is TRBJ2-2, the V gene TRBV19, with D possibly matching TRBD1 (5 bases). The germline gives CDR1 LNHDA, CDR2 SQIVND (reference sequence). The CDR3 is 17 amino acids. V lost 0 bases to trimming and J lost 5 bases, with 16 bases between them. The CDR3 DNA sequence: TGTGCCAGTAGTATAGAGGGGCGCCGACAGAGAACCGGGGAGCTGTTTTTT. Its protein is CASSIEGRRQRTGELFF.

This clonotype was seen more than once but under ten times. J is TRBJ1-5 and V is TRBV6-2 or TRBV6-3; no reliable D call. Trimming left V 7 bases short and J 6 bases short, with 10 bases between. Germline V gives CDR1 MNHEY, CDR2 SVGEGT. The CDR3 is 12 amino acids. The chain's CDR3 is CASTYSGQPQHF. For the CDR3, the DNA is TGTGCCAGCACCTACAGTGGTCAGCCCCAGCATTTT.

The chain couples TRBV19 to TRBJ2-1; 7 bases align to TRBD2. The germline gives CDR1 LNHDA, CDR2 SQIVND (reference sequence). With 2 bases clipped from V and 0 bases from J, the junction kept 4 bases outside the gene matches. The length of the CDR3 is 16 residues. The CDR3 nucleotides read TGTGCCAGTAGTATATGGGGGGGGAACTCCTACAATGAGCAGTTCTTC. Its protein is CASSIWGGNSYNEQFF.

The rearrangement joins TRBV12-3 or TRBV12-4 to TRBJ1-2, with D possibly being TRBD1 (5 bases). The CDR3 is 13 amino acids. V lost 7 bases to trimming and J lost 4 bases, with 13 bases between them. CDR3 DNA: TGTGCCAGCAATCCCGGGGGAGCCTATGGCTACACCTTC. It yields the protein CASNPGGAYGYTF.

The DNA for the CDR3 is TGTGCCAGCAGCATCAGGACGGATCAGCAGTACGTC. This codes for CASSIRTDQQYV. The gene calls are TRBV7-9 and TRBJ2-7; D ambiguous. The CDR3 length is 12 residues. Trimming shortened V by 5 bases and J by 8 bases, and 13 bases separated the two germline ends. Germline lookup yields CDR1 SEHNR and CDR2 FQNEAQ (reference sequence).

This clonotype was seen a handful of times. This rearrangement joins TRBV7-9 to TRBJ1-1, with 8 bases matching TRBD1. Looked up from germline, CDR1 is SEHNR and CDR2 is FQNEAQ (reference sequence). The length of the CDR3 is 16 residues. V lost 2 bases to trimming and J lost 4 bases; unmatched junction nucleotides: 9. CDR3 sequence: CASSLSLRQGATEAFF. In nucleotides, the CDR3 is TGTGCCAGCAGCTTATCGCTAAGGCAGGGGGCCACTGAAGCTTTCTTT.

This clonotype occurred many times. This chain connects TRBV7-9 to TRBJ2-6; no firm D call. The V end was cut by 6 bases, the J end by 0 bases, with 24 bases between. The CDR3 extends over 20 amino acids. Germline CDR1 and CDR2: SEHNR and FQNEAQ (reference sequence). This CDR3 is CASSDPGLPDEYSGANVLTF. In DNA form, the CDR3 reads TGTGCCAGCAGTGATCCCGGGCTTCCCGACGAATACTCTGGGGCCAACGTCCTGACTTTC. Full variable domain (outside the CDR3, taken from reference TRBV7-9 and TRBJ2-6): DTGVSQNPRHKITKRGQNVTFRCDPISEHNRLYWYRQTLGQGPEFLTYFQNEAQLEKSRLLSDRFSAERPKGSFSTLEIQRTEQGDSAMYLCASSDPGLPDEYSGANVLTFGAGSRLTVL.

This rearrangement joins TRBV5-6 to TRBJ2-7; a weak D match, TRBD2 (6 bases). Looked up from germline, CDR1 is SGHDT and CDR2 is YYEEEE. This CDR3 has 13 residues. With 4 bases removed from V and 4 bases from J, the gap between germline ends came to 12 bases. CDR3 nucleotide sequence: TGTGCCAGCAGCGTAGGGGCGGGGTACGAGCAGTACGTC. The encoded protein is CASSVGAGYEQYV.

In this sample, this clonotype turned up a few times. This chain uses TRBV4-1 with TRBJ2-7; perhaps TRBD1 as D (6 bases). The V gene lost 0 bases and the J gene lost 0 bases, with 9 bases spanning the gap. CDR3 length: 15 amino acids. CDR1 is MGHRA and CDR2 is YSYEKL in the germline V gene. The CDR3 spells CASSQDGDNSYEQYV. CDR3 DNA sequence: TGCGCCAGCAGCCAAGATGGGGACAACTCCTACGAGCAGTACGTC.

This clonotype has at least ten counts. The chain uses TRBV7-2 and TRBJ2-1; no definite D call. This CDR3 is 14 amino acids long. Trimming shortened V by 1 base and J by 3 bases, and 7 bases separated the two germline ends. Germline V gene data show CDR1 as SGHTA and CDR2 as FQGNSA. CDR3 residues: CASSLEQFYNEQFF. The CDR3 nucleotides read TGTGCCAGCAGCTTAGAACAATTCTACAATGAGCAGTTCTTC.

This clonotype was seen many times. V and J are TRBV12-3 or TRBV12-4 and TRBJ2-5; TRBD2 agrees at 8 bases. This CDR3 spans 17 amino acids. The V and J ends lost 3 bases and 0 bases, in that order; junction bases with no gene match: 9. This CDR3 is CASSFKAGGADQETQYF. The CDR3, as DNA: TGTGCCAGCAGTTTTAAGGCGGGGGGCGCCGACCAAGAGACCCAGTACTTC.

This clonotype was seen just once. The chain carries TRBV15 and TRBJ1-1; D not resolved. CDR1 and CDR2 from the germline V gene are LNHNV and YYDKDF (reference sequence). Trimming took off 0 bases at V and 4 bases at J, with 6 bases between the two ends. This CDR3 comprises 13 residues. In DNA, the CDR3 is TGTGCCACCAGCAGAGAAAGGTCCACTGAAGCTTTCTTT. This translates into CATSRERSTEAFF.

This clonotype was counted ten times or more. CDR3 sequence (DNA): TGTGCCAGCAGCTTAGCGGTAGGGCTGGAGGACACCGGGGAGCTGTTTTTT. It is translated as CASSLAVGLEDTGELFF. V and J are TRBV7-8 and TRBJ2-2; tentatively, D is TRBD2 (5 bases). Trimming took off 0 bases at V and 3 bases at J, with 14 bases between the two ends. In germline, CDR1 is SGHVS, CDR2 FQNEAQ. This CDR3 spans 17 amino acids.

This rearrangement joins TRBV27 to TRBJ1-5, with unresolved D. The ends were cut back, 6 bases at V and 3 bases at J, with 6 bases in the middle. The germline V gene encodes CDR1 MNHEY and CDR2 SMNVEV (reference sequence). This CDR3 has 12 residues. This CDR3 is CASRGYNQPQHF. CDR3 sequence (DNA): TGTGCCAGCAGGGGGTACAATCAGCCCCAGCATTTT.